The 18 T cell receptor beta chains below come from one sample, sequenced in a study of T cell changes during pregnancy in multiple sclerosis. Produced via immunoSEQ multiplex PCR; TCRdb's table is partial and in-frame only. The table has tens of thousands of clones, approximately 92% seen once. This specimen consisted of peripheral blood, obtained after pregnancy. The origin of the receptors is a female donor with multiple sclerosis, enrolled in a pregnancy study.

This clone was counted a single time. V usage is TRBV10-2 and J usage is TRBJ2-7; 8 bases match TRBD2. Trimming removed 0 bases from V and 6 bases from J; junction bases left unmatched: 10. The CDR3 length is 16 residues. The V gene's germline CDR1 is WSHSY and CDR2 SAAADI. CDR3 DNA: TGCGCCAGCAGTGAGTCGTTCGCGGGAGGTGGGGGCGAGCAGTACTTC. Its protein product is CASSESFAGGGGEQYF.

The chain links TRBV6-5 to TRBJ2-7; TRBD2 is a possible D gene (5 bases). The CDR3 contains 12 residues. The V end was cut by 9 bases, the J end by 3 bases, with 12 bases between. The germline CDR1 and CDR2 sequences are MNHEY and SVGAGI. The CDR3 here is CASTDGNYEQYF. In DNA, the CDR3 is TGTGCCAGTACGGACGGGAACTACGAGCAGTACTTC.

The chain combines TRBV27 with TRBJ1-2; D perhaps matches TRBD1 (5 bases). Germline V CDR1 and CDR2: MNHEY, SMNVEV (reference sequence). V lost 8 bases to trimming and J lost 2 bases, with 12 bases between them. The CDR3 covers 13 residues. The CDR3 nucleotides are TGTGCCAGCCACGGGACTGAAAACTATGGCTACACCTTC. Its translation: CASHGTENYGYTF.

The chain uses TRBV7-9 and TRBJ1-1, with TRBD1 matching over 7 bases. The CDR3 is made up of 14 amino acids. Germline CDR1 is SEHNR and CDR2 is FQNEAQ (reference sequence). Unmatched junction bases numbered 10, after V lost 5 bases and J lost 7 bases. DNA for the CDR3: TGTGCCAGCAGCCCGACAGGGCTTCCCCTTGAAGCTTTCTTT. Amino acid sequence: CASSPTGLPLEAFF.

The V call is TRBV7-9, the J call TRBJ1-3; D is possibly TRBD1 (5 bases). Germline CDR1 SEHNR, CDR2 FQNEAQ (reference sequence). There are 17 residues in the CDR3. The germline V and J ends were trimmed by 5 bases and 0 bases, with 17 bases remaining between them. CDR3 DNA sequence: TGTGCCAGCAGCCCGGGGGGAAGGGAGAGCTCTGGAAACACCATATATTTT. It is translated as CASSPGGRESSGNTIYF. The whole variable domain, remainder taken from reference TRBV7-9 and TRBJ1-3, is DTGVSQNPRHKITKRGQNVTFRCDPISEHNRLYWYRQTLGQGPEFLTYFQNEAQLEKSRLLSDRFSAERPKGSFSTLEIQRTEQGDSAMYLCASSPGGRESSGNTIYFGEGSWLTVV.

This rearrangement joins TRBV9 to TRBJ1-4; D may be TRBD1 (6 bases). Trimming removed 4 bases from V and 7 bases from J, with 17 bases in between. Germline V gives CDR1 SGDLS, CDR2 YYNGEE. This CDR3 is 15 amino acids long. CDR3 DNA sequence: TGTGCCAGCAGCACCCGAGGACAGTCTGGTGAAAAACTGTTTTTT. Its protein is CASSTRGQSGEKLFF.

The V call is TRBV7-9, the J call TRBJ1-2; D unclear. The germline CDR1 and CDR2 sequences are SEHNR and FQNEAQ (reference sequence). Trimming shortened V by 0 bases and J by 6 bases, and 8 bases separated the two germline ends. The CDR3 totals 13 residues. Here the CDR3 reads CASSLAGKNGYTF. The CDR3 DNA is TGTGCCAGCAGCTTAGCGGGCAAAAATGGCTACACCTTC.

For the CDR3, the DNA is TGTGCCAGCCGGGACAGGGGTTCCAATCAGCCCCAGCATTTT. This encodes CASRDRGSNQPQHF. V gene TRBV19 combines with J gene TRBJ1-5; 10 bases are a match to TRBD1. The trim removed 9 bases at V and 3 bases at J, leaving 5 bases unmatched. From germline, CDR1 is LNHDA and CDR2 SQIVND (reference sequence). The CDR3 covers 14 residues.

The J gene is TRBJ2-1, the V gene TRBV27; the D gene is possibly TRBD1 (6 bases). Germline values: CDR1 MNHEY, CDR2 SMNVEV (reference sequence). V lost 0 bases, J lost 5 bases, and 8 bases lay in between. This CDR3 is built from 14 residues. CDR3 residues: CASSLSGAHNEQFF. As DNA, the CDR3 is TGTGCCAGCAGTTTATCGGGGGCCCACAATGAGCAGTTCTTC.

The chain employs TRBV2 and TRBJ2-5; D gene unclear. The V gene's germline CDR1 is SNHLY and CDR2 FYNNEI. The V end was cut by 3 bases, the J end by 5 bases, with 7 bases between. CDR3 length: 12 amino acids. CDR3 nucleotides: TGTGCCAGCAGTGACTCCCGGGAGACCCAGTACTTC. It specifies CASSDSRETQYF.

The chain recombines TRBV14 with TRBJ1-1; a possible D gene is TRBD1 (6 bases). The CDR3 spans 16 residues. Germline V gene sequence: CDR1 SGHDN, CDR2 FVKESK. V lost 4 bases, J lost 6 bases, and 21 bases lay in between. The CDR3 loop reads CASSPGSGGAGSEAFF. In DNA form, the CDR3 reads TGTGCCAGCAGCCCAGGTAGCGGGGGGGCGGGCTCTGAAGCTTTCTTT.

The gene calls are TRBV5-1 and TRBJ2-3; 12 bases match TRBD1. V was clipped by 3 bases and J by 0 bases; unmatched bases: 5. Germline V CDR1 and CDR2: SGHRS, YFSETQ. CDR3 size: 17 residues. The CDR3 coding sequence is TGCGCCAGCAGCTCCGGGACAGGGGGCTTTAGCACAGATACGCAGTATTTT. Translating it yields CASSSGTGGFSTDTQYF.

The chain carries TRBV7-9 and TRBJ1-2; 7 bases are a match to TRBD1. Germline assignment: CDR1 SEHNR and CDR2 FQNEAQ (reference sequence). V lost 3 bases, J lost 7 bases, and 8 bases stayed unmatched. This CDR3 is 14 amino acids long. The CDR3 here is CASSFPDRAAGYTF. DNA of the CDR3: TGTGCCAGCAGCTTCCCCGACAGGGCCGCTGGCTACACCTTC.

The chain recombines TRBV4-2 with TRBJ2-5; TRBD2 might be the D (6 bases). The CDR3 is 14 amino acids. In germline, CDR1 is LGHNA, CDR2 YNFKEQ. The ends were cut back, 4 bases at V and 5 bases at J, with 14 bases in the middle. The CDR3 DNA reads as TGTGCCAGCAGCCTAGCGGCGGGGATGGAGACCCAGTACTTC. This gives the protein CASSLAAGMETQYF.

The chain joins TRBV19 to TRBJ1-1; D is possibly TRBD1 (5 bases). V was pared by 5 bases and J by 1 base, with 8 bases between. The germline CDR1 and CDR2 sequences are LNHDA and SQIVND (reference sequence). The CDR3 contains 13 residues. CDR3 loop: CASSSQGNTEAFF. The CDR3 DNA is TGTGCCAGTAGTTCCCAGGGGAACACTGAAGCTTTCTTT.

The V call is TRBV5-1, the J call TRBJ1-2; TRBD1 might be the D (6 bases). Trimming removed 4 bases at V and 6 bases at J, with 16 bases between. The CDR3 sequence is 14 residues long. CDR1 and CDR2 (germline): SGHRS, YFSETQ. CDR3 loop: CASSRVGRGNGYTF. In DNA form, the CDR3 reads TGCGCCAGCAGCCGGGTCGGCAGGGGAAATGGCTACACCTTC.

This chain uses TRBV7-6 with TRBJ2-2, with 9 bases lining up with TRBD2. CDR3 length: 16 residues. Germline V CDR1 and CDR2: SGHVS, FNYEAQ. V lost 4 bases to trimming and J lost 4 bases; unmatched junction nucleotides: 7. The chain's CDR3 is CASSSVISGGTGELFF. CDR3 sequence (DNA): TGTGCCAGCAGCTCAGTCATTAGCGGGGGCACCGGGGAGCTGTTTTTT.

CDR3 DNA sequence: TGTGCCAGCAGCTTAGGGTTAGCGGGGGACCAAGAGACCCAGTACTTC. Its protein is CASSLGLAGDQETQYF. V usage is TRBV7-7 and J usage is TRBJ2-5; TRBD2 matches 9 bases. The V segment lost 1 base and the J segment 0 bases; nucleotides outside the gene matches: 3. The CDR3 is 16 amino acids. CDR1 SSHAT and CDR2 FNYEAQ come from the germline V gene (reference sequence).